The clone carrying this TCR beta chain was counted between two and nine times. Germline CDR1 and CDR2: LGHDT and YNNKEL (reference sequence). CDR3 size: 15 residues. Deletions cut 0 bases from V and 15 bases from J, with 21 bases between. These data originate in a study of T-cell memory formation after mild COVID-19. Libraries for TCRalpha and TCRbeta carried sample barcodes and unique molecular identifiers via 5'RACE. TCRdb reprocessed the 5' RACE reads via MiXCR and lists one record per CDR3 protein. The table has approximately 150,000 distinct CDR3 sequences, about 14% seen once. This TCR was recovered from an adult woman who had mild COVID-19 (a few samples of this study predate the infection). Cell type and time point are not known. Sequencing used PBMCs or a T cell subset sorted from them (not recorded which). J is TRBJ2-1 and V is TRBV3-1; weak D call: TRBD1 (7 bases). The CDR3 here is CASSQESRGRIGRFF. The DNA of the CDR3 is TGTGCCAGCAGCCAAGAATCCAGGGGGAGGATTGGTCGGTTCTTC.